This TCR beta chain came from a study of radiotherapy plus CTLA-4 blockade in lung cancer. Broader study findings: Expansion of tumor-derived TCR clones was observed in blood after radiotherapy plus ipilimumab.

Turning to this clone: Its antigen remains unknown.

The CDR3 loop spans 15 amino acids. V lost 6 bases and J 7 bases, leaving 22 bases between the germline ends. Germline values: CDR1 SGHNT, CDR2 YYREEE (reference sequence). Sequenced by immunoSEQ multiplex PCR; TCRdb stores in-frame clones only, minus some. The sample contains 81,000 or so clones, 70% to 85% of which appear only once. This specimen was peripheral blood, taken from a patient treated with radiotherapy plus ipilimumab. This receptor was obtained from a human donor with non-small cell lung cancer who had stable disease on radiotherapy plus ipilimumab. The chain couples TRBV5-4 to TRBJ1-2, with a tentative D call TRBD1 (5 bases). The chain's CDR3 is CASTPGGVLPGGYTF. The DNA for the CDR3 is TGTGCCAGCACCCCCGGAGGGGTCCTCCCTGGTGGCTACACCTTC.